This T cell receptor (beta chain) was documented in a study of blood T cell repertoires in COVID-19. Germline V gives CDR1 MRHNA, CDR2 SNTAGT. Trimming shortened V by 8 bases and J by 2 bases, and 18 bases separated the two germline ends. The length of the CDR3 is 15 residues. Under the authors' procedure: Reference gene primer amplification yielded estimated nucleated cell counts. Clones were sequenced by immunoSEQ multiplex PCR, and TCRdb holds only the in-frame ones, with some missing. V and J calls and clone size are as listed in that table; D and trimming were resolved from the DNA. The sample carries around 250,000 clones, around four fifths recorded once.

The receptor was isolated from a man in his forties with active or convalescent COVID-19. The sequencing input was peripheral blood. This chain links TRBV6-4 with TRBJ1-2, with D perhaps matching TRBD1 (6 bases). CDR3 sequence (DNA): TGTGCCAGCTCCCCTCAAGGACAGTCCAACTATGGCTACACCTTC. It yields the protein CASSPQGQSNYGYTF.